This record looks at one T cell receptor beta chain sequence and its context. Its antigen is still unknown. No base-level quality is on record; no much larger clone is a single base apart. From the germline V gene, CDR1 is LGHNA and CDR2 is YNFKEQ. V loses 0 bases at its end and J loses 4 bases; junction bases beyond the gene matches: 5. The CDR3 contains 17 residues, cysteine and phenylalanine counted. Only the CDR3 part of the read is kept: 51 bases, read in frame from the first base. TCRbeta CDR3 regions were amplified from genomic DNA using the immunoSEQ Assay, a bias-controlled multiplex PCR. Regarding the original processing steps: Within the assay, amplification of reference gene primers was used to estimate how many nucleated cells each sample contained. To quantify the absolute abundance of each unique TCRbeta CDR3 rearrangement, sequence reads were collapsed and filtered. For each sample, productive Simpson clonality was calculated as the square root of Simpson's diversity index over productive rearrangements. Not all clones reach the TCRdb copy of this immuneACCESS table, which keeps in-frame sequences only. Checked studies attribute under half of the gap to unresolved V genes and leave the rest unexplained. V, J and clone size derive from that table, while D and trimming were established from the DNA sequence. This sample holds 200,000 to 250,000 clones; around 86% were observed only once. The ten largest account for approximately 1.8% of the sample.

This entry is derived from a study of blood T cell repertoires in COVID-19 (dated by TCRdb to 2020 to 2022). At the level of the whole study: Collaborator samples came from the United States, Italy and Spain and covered acute and convalescent phases of COVID-19. The prospective study material was composed of cDNA or gDNA derived from T cells, B-cell-depleted T cells, or PBMCs. Subjects who had been exposed to COVID-19, were actively infected with it, or had recovered from it provided the deeply sampled blood TCRbeta repertoires that made up the dataset. The repertoires were released in a freely available public database meant as a resource for research on the immune response to SARS-CoV-2. The samples were drawn from the first 160 participants of the ongoing ImmuneRACE study and from some 1,300 subjects provided by 6 global collaborators. Nearly every sample came with metadata listing a de-identified subject ID, COVID-19 status, age in years and sex. HLA class I and class II types, where available, came from metadata supplied by the sample provider rather than from assay-based typing.

What the study reported, not specific to this receptor: The amount of clinical and demographic metadata varied by source and participant and was provided uncurated.

Samples from volunteer blood donors who had recovered from COVID-19 were contributed by a second Seattle source. Whole blood was collected in K2EDTA tubes by collaborating institutions according to the institutions' own protocols. For TCRbeta analysis, collaborators shipped samples in one of three forms: frozen whole blood, isolated PBMCs, or DNA extracted from either of those sample types. Sequencing was performed on peripheral blood. The V and J genes are TRBV4-2 and TRBJ2-3, and TRBD2 matches 12 of the central bases. The TCR comes from a man aged 25 to 40 who had recovered from COVID-19. The nucleotide sequence is given as TGTGCCAGCAGCCAAGATAGGCTAGCGGGGGGGCCAGATACGCAGTATTTT. This gives the protein CASSQDRLAGGPDTQYF.